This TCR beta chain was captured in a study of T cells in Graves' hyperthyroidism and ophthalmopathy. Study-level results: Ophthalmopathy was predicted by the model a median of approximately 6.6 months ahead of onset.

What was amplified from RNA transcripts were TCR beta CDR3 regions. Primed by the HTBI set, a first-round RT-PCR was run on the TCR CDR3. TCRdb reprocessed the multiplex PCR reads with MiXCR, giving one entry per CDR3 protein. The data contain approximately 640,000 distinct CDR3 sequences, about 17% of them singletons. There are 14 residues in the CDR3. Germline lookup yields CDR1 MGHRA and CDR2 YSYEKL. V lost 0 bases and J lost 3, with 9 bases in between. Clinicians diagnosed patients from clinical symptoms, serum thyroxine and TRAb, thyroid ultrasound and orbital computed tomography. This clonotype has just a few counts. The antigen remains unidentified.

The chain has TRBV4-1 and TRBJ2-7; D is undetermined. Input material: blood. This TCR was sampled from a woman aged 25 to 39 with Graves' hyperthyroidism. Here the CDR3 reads CASSQDRTGYEQYF. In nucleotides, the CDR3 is TGCGCCAGCAGCCAAGATAGAACCGGCTACGAGCAGTACTTC.